This T cell receptor beta chain stems from a study of CD8 T cells in ankylosing spondylitis (TCRdb year 2017). Some background on the complete study: The study profiled T cell receptor beta repertoires in healthy donors and ankylosing spondylitis patients to find disease-linked TCR variants. Peripheral blood samples were taken, and synovial fluid was additionally collected from ankylosing spondylitis patients. The full study cohort comprised around 25 ankylosing spondylitis patients and about a hundred healthy donors.

What the research found in general, with its limitations: Significant enrichment of the disease-linked clones was reported in matched synovial fluid samples from ankylosing spondylitis patients. A TCR beta motif made up of roughly eight highly homologous amino acid variants appeared to be characteristic of blood from ankylosing spondylitis patients. Some of the motif variants had been reported before in the synovial fluid and blood of reactive arthritis patients, a finding that suggests common disease-initiation mechanisms. The disease-linked clones had a CD8+ phenotype and were found at relatively low frequencies in peripheral blood.

The junction shows trimming of 3 bases on V and 0 bases on J, and the gene matches do not reach 4 bases of it. Spanning cysteine to phenylalanine, the CDR3 consists of 15 amino acids. The retained sequence is limited to the CDR3, 45 bases, with the frame set at the first base. This clonotype was recorded many times. No antigen is known for it. Base qualities were left out, and no much larger clone turns up one base away. Sequencing used an Illumina HiSeq 2500. Quantitative 5'-RACE with molecular barcodes was the method used to prepare the TCR beta libraries. As for how the authors treated the data: A new computational method, built on a probabilistic model of VDJ rearrangement, was used to identify disease-linked TCR variants. The public reads were run again by TCRdb, first through fastp at Q25 and then through MiXCR, and only productive beta chains were kept. Each entry merges the rows of one CDR3 protein and shows their most common DNA and genes. The V and J calls here are based on TCRdb, not the publication. This sample gives 180,000 or so distinct CDR3 sequences in total; 9.5% to 13% of them show up just once. The ten largest make up around 29% of the sample.

The TCR was taken from a male donor with ankylosing spondylitis or in good health (not recorded which). This chain joins TRBV12-3 or TRBV12-4 to TRBJ2-7; 8 junctional bases match TRBD1. Sequencing was carried out using blood, either unsorted or a sorted T cell fraction (not recorded which). The nucleotide sequence reads TGTGCCAGCAGTTTGGGACAGGTCCTCTCCTACGAGCAGTACTTC. This translates into CASSLGQVLSYEQYF.